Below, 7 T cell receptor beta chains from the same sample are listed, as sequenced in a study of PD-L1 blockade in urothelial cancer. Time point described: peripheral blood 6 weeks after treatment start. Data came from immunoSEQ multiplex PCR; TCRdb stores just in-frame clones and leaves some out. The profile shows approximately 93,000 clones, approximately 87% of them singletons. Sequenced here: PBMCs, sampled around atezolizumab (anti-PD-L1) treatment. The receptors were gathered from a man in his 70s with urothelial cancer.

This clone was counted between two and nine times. Written as DNA, the CDR3 is TGTGCCAGCAGCCTCCTACAGGGGGTTCCCTACGAGCAGTACTTC. This gives the protein CASSLLQGVPYEQYF. This chain links TRBV14 with TRBJ2-7; TRBD1 agrees at 8 bases. CDR1 and CDR2 from the germline V gene are SGHDN and FVKESK. This CDR3 spans 15 amino acids. Losses at the gene ends were 4 bases for V and 2 bases for J; bases not matched to a gene: 7.

The CDR3 nucleotides read TGCGCCAGCAGCCCTACGACTAGCGGGGGGGCGAATGAGCAGTTCTTC. Amino acids: CASSPTTSGGANEQFF. J is TRBJ2-1 and V is TRBV5-1; 14 bases match TRBD2. The CDR3 totals 16 residues. V trimming: 4 bases; J trimming: 7 bases; junction bases outside the gene matches: 7. The germline V gene has CDR1 SGHRS and CDR2 YFSETQ.

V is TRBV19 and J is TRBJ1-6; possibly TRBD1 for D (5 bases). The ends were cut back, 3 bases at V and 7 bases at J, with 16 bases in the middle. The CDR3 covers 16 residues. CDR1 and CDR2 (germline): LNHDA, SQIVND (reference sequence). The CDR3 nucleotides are TGTGCCAGTAGTATCGTTGGTGGAGGGGAGAATTCACCCCTCCACTTT. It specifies CASSIVGGGENSPLHF.

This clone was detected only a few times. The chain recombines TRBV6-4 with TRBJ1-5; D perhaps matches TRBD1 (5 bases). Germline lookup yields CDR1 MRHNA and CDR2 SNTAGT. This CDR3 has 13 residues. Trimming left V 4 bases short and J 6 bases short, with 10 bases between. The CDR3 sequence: CASSAGASQPQHF. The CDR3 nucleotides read TGTGCCAGCAGTGCTGGGGCGAGTCAGCCCCAGCATTTT.

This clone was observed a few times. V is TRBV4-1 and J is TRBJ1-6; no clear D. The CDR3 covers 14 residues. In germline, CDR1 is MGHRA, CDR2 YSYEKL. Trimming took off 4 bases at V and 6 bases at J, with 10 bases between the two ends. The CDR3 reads CASSLPGSNSPLHF. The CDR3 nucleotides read TGCGCCAGCAGCCTCCCGGGGAGTAATTCACCCCTCCACTTT.

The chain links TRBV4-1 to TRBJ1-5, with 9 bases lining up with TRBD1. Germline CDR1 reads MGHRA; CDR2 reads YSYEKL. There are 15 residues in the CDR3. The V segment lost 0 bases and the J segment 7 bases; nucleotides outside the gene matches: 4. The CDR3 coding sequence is TGCGCCAGCAGCCAAGATGGACAGGGGTGGCAGCCCCAGCATTTT. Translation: CASSQDGQGWQPQHF.

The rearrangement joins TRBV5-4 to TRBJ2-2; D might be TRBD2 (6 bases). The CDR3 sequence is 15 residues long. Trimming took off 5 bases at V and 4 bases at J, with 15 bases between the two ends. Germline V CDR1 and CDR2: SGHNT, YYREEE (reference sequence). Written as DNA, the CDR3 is TGTGCCAGCAGTCCCGGGGGAGAGGTCACCGGGGAGCTGTTTTTT. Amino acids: CASSPGGEVTGELFF.